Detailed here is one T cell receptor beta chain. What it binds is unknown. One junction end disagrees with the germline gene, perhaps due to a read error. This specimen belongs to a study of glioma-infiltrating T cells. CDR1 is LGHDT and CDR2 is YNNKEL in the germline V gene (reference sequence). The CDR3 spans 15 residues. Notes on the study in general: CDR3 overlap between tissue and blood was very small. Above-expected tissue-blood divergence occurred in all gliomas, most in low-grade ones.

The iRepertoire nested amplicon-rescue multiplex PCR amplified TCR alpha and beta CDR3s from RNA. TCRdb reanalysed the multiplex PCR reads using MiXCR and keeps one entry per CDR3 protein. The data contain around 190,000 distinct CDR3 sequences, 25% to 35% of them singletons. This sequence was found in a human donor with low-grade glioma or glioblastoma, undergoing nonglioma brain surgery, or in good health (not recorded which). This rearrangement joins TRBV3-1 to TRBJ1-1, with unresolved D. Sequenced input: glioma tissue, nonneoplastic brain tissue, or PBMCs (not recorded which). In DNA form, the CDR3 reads TGTGCCAGCAGCCAACTAGGGCTAAAGAACGCTGAAGCTTTCTTT. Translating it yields CASSQLGLKNAEAFF.